Below, 19 T cell receptor beta chains from the same sample are listed, as sequenced in a study of blood T cell repertoires in COVID-19 (dated by TCRdb to the early 2020s). Library preparation was by the immunoSEQ multiplex PCR assay. Entries here come from immuneACCESS through TCRdb and include only in-frame sequences with V and J called. Some clones fail to appear in such tables; in the studies checked, an unresolved V gene covers under half of the shortfall, and the cause of the remainder is unknown. The sample includes under 250,000 clones, with roughly 80% observed a single time. Jointly, the top ten make up about 2.7% of the sample. The sample comprised peripheral blood. These receptors were obtained from a woman aged 40 to 50 with active or convalescent COVID-19.

The rearrangement joins TRBV30 to TRBJ1-1, with D possibly TRBD1 on 6 matching bases. The CDR3 runs 13 residues. Trimming removed 1 base at V and 3 bases at J, with 9 bases between. CDR1 and CDR2 from the germline V gene are GTSNPN and SVGIG (reference sequence). The CDR3 here is CAWSDNRDTEAFF. The CDR3 bases are TGTGCCTGGAGTGATAACAGGGACACTGAAGCTTTCTTT.

The J gene is TRBJ1-2, the V gene TRBV19; 7 bases line up with TRBD1. J was trimmed by 6 bases and V by 5 bases; bases with no gene match: 12. The germline CDR1 and CDR2 sequences are LNHDA and SQIVND (reference sequence). The CDR3 has 15 residues. The CDR3 sequence is CASSHPGQSWDGYTF. CDR3 DNA sequence: TGTGCCAGTAGTCATCCGGGACAGTCGTGGGATGGCTACACCTTC.

Of note for this clone: The sample carries other DNA sequences with the same CDR3. The gene calls are TRBV28 and TRBJ2-7; TRBD2 matches at 11 bases. Trimming at V came to 7 bases and at J to 0 bases, leaving 14 bases not matched to a gene. The CDR3 covers 18 residues. Germline V gene data show CDR1 as MDHEN and CDR2 as SYDVKM. In DNA form, the CDR3 reads TGTGCCAGCATCAGACGGGGGCTAGCGGGGGGAATCTCCTACGAGCAGTACTTC. Protein product: CASIRRGLAGGISYEQYF.

The J gene is TRBJ1-5, the V gene TRBV7-8; 7 bases are shared with TRBD1. CDR1 and CDR2 (germline): SGHVS, FQNEAQ. After removal of 3 bases from V and 2 bases from J, the junction contained 10 bases not matched to a gene. The CDR3 consists of 17 residues. The CDR3 nucleotides are TGTGCCAGCAGCTTTCCTCAGACAGGGCTCGGCAATCAGCCCCAGCATTTT. Its translation is CASSFPQTGLGNQPQHF.

The chain combines TRBV11-2 with TRBJ2-4; 9 positions match TRBD2. Germline V gives CDR1 SGHAT, CDR2 FQNNGV. Trimming at V came to 5 bases and at J to 16 bases, leaving 15 bases not matched to a gene. This CDR3 has 14 amino acids. CDR3 region: CASSPTLREGRGYF. DNA of the CDR3: TGTGCCAGCAGCCCCACTTTGCGGGAGGGCCGGGGCTACTTC.

V usage is TRBV28 and J usage is TRBJ1-1; D not resolved. Germline CDR1 MDHEN, CDR2 SYDVKM. V was trimmed by 6 bases and J by 11 bases, leaving 19 bases between them. There are 13 residues in the CDR3. The CDR3 bases are TGTGCCAGCAGCCGCGGCGGGGAGGTTTCGGCTTTCTTT. It translates to CASSRGGEVSAFF.

This rearrangement joins TRBV6-6 to TRBJ1-1, with TRBD1 matching 8 bases. The CDR3 totals 15 residues. Germline loops: CDR1 MNHNY, CDR2 SVGAGI (reference sequence). Trimming took 2 bases from V and 1 from J; bases not matched to a gene: 3. The CDR3 protein is CASSYGQGGNTEAFF. The CDR3 nucleotides read TGTGCCAGCAGTTACGGACAGGGTGGGAACACTGAAGCTTTCTTT.

This chain joins TRBV11-2 and TRBJ1-1, with D unclear. V lost 4 bases, J lost 8 bases, and 14 bases lay in between. The germline CDR1 and CDR2 sequences are SGHAT and FQNNGV. The CDR3 sequence is 13 residues long. The CDR3 DNA follows: TGTGCCAGCAGCTCGCAGAGGGCGGCAGAAGCTTTCTTT. Translation gives CASSSQRAAEAFF.

CDR3 sequence: CASSGTGVSPLHF. The CDR3 DNA follows: TGTGCCAGCAGCGGGACAGGGGTCTCACCCCTCCACTTT. The gene calls are TRBV11-2 and TRBJ1-6; 10 positions agree with TRBD1. The CDR3 extends over 13 amino acids. Germline CDR1 is SGHAT and CDR2 is FQNNGV. Trimming removed 5 bases from V and 10 bases from J; junction bases left unmatched: 2.

The chain uses TRBV30 and TRBJ1-1, with 7 bases matching TRBD1. The CDR3 covers 15 residues. V trimming: 0 bases; J trimming: 1 base; junction bases outside the gene matches: 5. The germline V gene has CDR1 GTSNPN and CDR2 SVGIG (reference sequence). Written as DNA, the CDR3 is TGTGCCTGGAGTGTAGGGGGCACTTCGAACACTGAAGCTTTCTTT. Its protein product is CAWSVGGTSNTEAFF.

The J gene is TRBJ2-3, the V gene TRBV3-1 (or the pseudogene TRBV3-2), with TRBD2 as a possible D gene (5 bases). Germline CDR1 is LGHDT and CDR2 is YNNKEL (reference sequence). Deletions cut 3 bases from V and 6 bases from J, with 10 bases between. This CDR3 is 13 amino acids long. CDR3 DNA sequence: TGTGCCAGCAGCCACCAAGCGGCGGATACGCAGTATTTT. The encoded protein is CASSHQAADTQYF.

The chain couples TRBV30 to TRBJ1-6; no reliable D call. V was cut by 1 base and J by 10 bases, with 5 bases left in between. Germline V CDR1 and CDR2: GTSNPN, SVGIG (reference sequence). The CDR3 is 11 amino acids. The CDR3 loop reads CAWSGGSPLHF. DNA for the CDR3: TGTGCCTGGAGTGGCGGATCACCCCTCCACTTT.

V gene TRBV7-9 combines with J gene TRBJ2-5; D gene unclear. The CDR3 is 12 residues long. Germline CDR1 and CDR2: SEHNR and FQNEAQ (reference sequence). The ends were cut back, 0 bases at V and 7 bases at J, with 6 bases in the middle. CDR3 in amino acids: CASSLARGTQYF. The DNA for the CDR3 is TGTGCCAGCAGCTTAGCGCGTGGGACCCAGTACTTC.

This rearrangement joins TRBV7-8 to TRBJ1-2, with 9 bases fitting TRBD1. Losses at the gene ends were 5 bases for V and 7 bases for J; bases not matched to a gene: 14. Germline V gene lookup returns CDR1 SGHVS and CDR2 FQNEAQ. The CDR3 loop spans 16 amino acids. The CDR3 sequence: CASSATTGGGSRGYTF. The CDR3 region has the DNA TGTGCCAGCAGCGCTACTACAGGGGGCGGGAGTCGTGGCTACACCTTC. Together with reference TRBV7-8 and TRBJ1-2, the CDR3 gives the full variable domain: GAGVSQSPRYKVAKRGQDVALRCDPISGHVSLFWYQQALGQGPEFLTYFQNEAQLDKSGLPSDRFFAERPEGSVSTLKIQRTQQEDSAVYLCASSATTGGGSRGYTFGSGTRLTVV.

This clone was seen just once. The CDR3 sequence: CASRGSGTGELTEAFF. The CDR3 region has the DNA TGTGCCAGTAGGGGCTCCGGGACAGGGGAACTCACTGAAGCTTTCTTT. The V gene is TRBV19, the J gene TRBJ1-1, with 10 bases that match TRBD1. Germline CDR1 LNHDA, CDR2 SQIVND (reference sequence). The CDR3 length is 16 residues. Germline trimming cut 6 bases from V and 4 bases from J; bases unmatched to any gene: 11.

This chain connects TRBV19 to TRBJ2-5; TRBD2 aligns across 10 bases. CDR1 and CDR2 (germline): LNHDA, SQIVND (reference sequence). The CDR3 is 17 residues long. Germline trimming cut 8 bases from V and 7 bases from J; bases unmatched to any gene: 19. The CDR3 sequence: CASSKSKAGGAYGTQYF. CDR3 in DNA: TGTGCCAGTTCTAAATCTAAAGCGGGGGGGGCTTATGGGACCCAGTACTTC.

The CDR3 here is CASRPGTGGLYGYTF. Written as DNA, the CDR3 is TGTGCCAGCAGACCAGGGACAGGGGGCCTCTATGGCTACACCTTC. The chain joins TRBV7-9 to TRBJ1-2; 12 bases fit TRBD1. V shed 6 bases, J shed 4 bases, and the junction held 6 bases outside the gene matches. This CDR3 comprises 15 residues. Looked up from germline, CDR1 is SEHNR and CDR2 is FQNEAQ (reference sequence).

This sequence joins TRBV6-5 and TRBJ1-1; D is perhaps TRBD1 (5 bases). Germline V gene sequence: CDR1 MNHEY, CDR2 SVGAGI. The CDR3 spans 13 residues. Trimming took off 5 bases at V and 2 bases at J, with 9 bases between the two ends. The CDR3 DNA reads as TGTGCCAGCAGTCACAGGACCAACACTGAAGCTTTCTTT. It codes for CASSHRTNTEAFF.

This chain connects TRBV24-1 to TRBJ2-5; perhaps TRBD1 as D (5 bases). V shed 6 bases and J shed 4 bases, with 14 bases lying between them. This CDR3 has 14 amino acids. Germline loops: CDR1 KGHDR, CDR2 SFDVKD. The CDR3 region has the DNA TGTGCCACCAGTACCGGCCAGGGTGTAGAGACCCAGTACTTC. It codes for CATSTGQGVETQYF.